This paragraph covers one TCR beta chain sequence. The data stem from a study of blood T cell repertoires in COVID-19. Overall study: Whether acute or convalescent, the COVID-19 samples came from the United States, Italy and Spain. Sample material is recorded as cDNA or gDNA derived from T cells, B-cell-depleted T cells, or PBMCs.

Trimming pared 5 bases from V and 1 base from J, leaving 8 bases between. The CDR3 runs to 13 residues. Per the original methods: Scientists estimated how many nucleated cells there were by amplifying reference gene primers. Sequenced by immunoSEQ multiplex PCR; TCRdb stores in-frame clones only, minus some. D and trimming come from the DNA, and the V and J calls and clone size come from that table. The table includes 85,000 to 110,000 clones, more than 75% detected once. The TCR sequence derives from a human donor in a cohort sampled during active COVID-19. Material: peripheral blood. The chain combines TRBV12-3 or TRBV12-4 with TRBJ2-5; D is unclear. The CDR3 sequence is CASSKRSQETQYF. CDR3 coding DNA: TGTGCCAGCAGTAAACGGAGCCAAGAGACCCAGTACTTC.